This note documents a single TCR beta chain sequence. Sequencing was performed with immunoSEQ multiplex PCR; in TCRdb, only in-frame clones are kept and a portion is missing. The sample has approximately 90,000 clones, around 90% seen once. Germline assignment: CDR1 KGHSH and CDR2 LQKENI. This CDR3 contains 15 residues. Unmatched junction bases numbered 6, after V lost 2 bases and J lost 5 bases. The sample originates from a study of PD-L1 blockade in urothelial cancer. Study-wide context: Of prior chemotherapy regimens, patients had received between 0 and 3. Analyzed time points were 3 weeks (second dose) and 6 weeks after therapy began. Reported median T cell count for blood samples was roughly 140,000.

Sample time point: pretreatment peripheral blood. Urothelial carcinoma affected the patients, and it was locally advanced or metastatic. V and J are TRBV18 and TRBJ2-5; 9 nucleotides agree with TRBD1. The material sequenced was PBMCs, taken around atezolizumab (anti-PD-L1) treatment. The origin of this receptor is a man in his sixties with urothelial cancer. The CDR3 nucleotides read TGTGCCAGCTCACCAGTGACAGGGGGGTTGGAGACCCAGTACTTC. Protein product: CASSPVTGGLETQYF.